A selection of T cell receptor beta chains follows, all from one sample in a study of cytomegalovirus exposure and HLA in healthy donors. Assay: immunoSEQ multiplex PCR; the TCRdb copy retains only in-frame clones and omits some. Seen here are 120,000 to 150,000 clones, just over 90% observed once, and the top ten hold approximately 0.7%. Sequences were obtained from PBMCs. The receptors here all came from a man aged 18 to 30 in good health and CMV-seronegative. The CDR3 runs from the conserved cysteine through the conserved F or W. D genes are given only for firm matches. Rows give clone size only sometimes, using once, few, many, or a class for an expanded clone.

D gene	clone size	V gene	J gene	CDR3 DNA	CDR3 protein
TRBD1	NA	TRBV6-5	TRBJ2-1	TGTGCCAGCAGAAGACAGGGGGCCGGGAATGAGCAGTTCTTC	CASRRQGAGNEQFF
NA	NA	TRBV5-1	TRBJ1-1	TGCGCCAGCAGCCCGGACAGACACACTGAAGCTTTCTTT	CASSPDRHTEAFF
NA	NA	TRBV28	TRBJ1-6	TGTGCCAGCAGTTTATTGTCCGGGGGGTCCAGCTCCTATAATTCACCCCTCCACTTT	CASSLLSGGSSSYNSPLHF
NA	NA	TRBV7-8	TRBJ1-2	TGTGCCAGCAGCCCCCAAGGCAGTGCACACTATATGTACACCTTC	CASSPQGSAHYMYTF
NA	NA	TRBV9	TRBJ1-1	TGTGCCAGCAGCACCGGACAGTTGAACACTGAAGCTTTCTTT	CASSTGQLNTEAFF
NA	NA	TRBV19	TRBJ2-3	TGTGCCAGTAGTGAGGGACAGGGGGCTAGCGGGAGGATCACAGATACGCAGTATTTT	CASSEGQGASGRITDTQYF
TRBD1	NA	TRBV5-6	TRBJ1-2	TGTGCCAGCAGCTTAAGACAGGGGGTTAACTATGGCTACACCTTC	CASSLRQGVNYGYTF
NA	NA	TRBV4-3	TRBJ2-1	TGCGCCAGCAGCCAAGATCAGGCAGGGGATGGCAATGAGCAGTTCTTC	CASSQDQAGDGNEQFF
NA	NA	TRBV27	TRBJ1-2	TGTGCCACCCGTCGGGGCTATGGCTACACCTTC	CATRRGYGYTF
TRBD1	NA	TRBV5-6	TRBJ2-5	TGTGCCAGCAGCCCTGGCCTAGGGGGCACCAACCAAGAGACCCAGTACTTC	CASSPGLGGTNQETQYF
NA	NA	TRBV19	TRBJ1-2	TGTGCCAGTAGTAGCGGTGGCTACACCTTC	CASSSGGYTF
NA	NA	TRBV6-7	TRBJ2-5	TGTGCCAGCAGCCCCCTAGAGACCCAGTACTTC	CASSPLETQYF
NA	NA	TRBV15	TRBJ1-5	TGTGCCACCAGCAGAGAGTTCTATAGCAATCAGCCCCAGCATTTT	CATSREFYSNQPQHF
NA	NA	TRBV29-1	TRBJ2-3	TGCAGCGTTTCGCACAGGATCACAGATACGCAGTATTTT	CSVSHRITDTQYF
NA	NA	TRBV5-8	TRBJ1-6	TGTGCCAGCAGTTTACAGCGGGACACACCAAATTCACCCCTCCACTTT	CASSLQRDTPNSPLHF
TRBD2	NA	TRBV6-4	TRBJ2-3	TGTGCCAGCAGTGACGCGCCAGCGGGGGGGCCAGATACGCAGTATTTT	CASSDAPAGGPDTQYF
NA	once	TRBV2	TRBJ1-2	TGTGCCAGCCCTATAAAAGGGGGTGGCTATGGCTACACCTTC	CASPIKGGGYGYTF
NA	NA	TRBV6-5	TRBJ1-2	TGTGCCAGCAGTACCAACAGGGTGGGGGGCTACACCTTC	CASSTNRVGGYTF
NA	NA	TRBV19	TRBJ1-5	TGTGCCAGTAGTAGGTTTATGGGGCGCAGTCAGCCCCAGCATTTT	CASSRFMGRSQPQHF
NA	NA	TRBV5-5	TRBJ2-7	TGTGCCAGCAGCTTTGGGAGCTCCTACGAGCAGTACTTC	CASSFGSSYEQYF
TRBD1	NA	TRBV5-1	TRBJ2-3	TGCGCCAGCAGCTTGGGGGGACAGGGCGCCACAGATACGCAGTATTTT	CASSLGGQGATDTQYF
NA	NA	TRBV19	TRBJ1-5	TGTGCCAGTAGTTCTGGGCATAGCAATCAGCCCCAGCATTTT	CASSSGHSNQPQHF
NA	NA	TRBV7-8	TRBJ1-1	TGTGCCAGCAGCTTAACGGTGATGAACACTGAAGCTTTCTTT	CASSLTVMNTEAFF
TRBD2	few	TRBV18	TRBJ2-5	TGTGCCAGCTCACCCCTAGCGGGGGGCTCGGAGACCCAGTACTTC	CASSPLAGGSETQYF
TRBD1	NA	TRBV28	TRBJ1-5	TGTGCCAGCAGTTTTATGGGACAGGGAGGCAATCAGCCCCAGCATTTT	CASSFMGQGGNQPQHF
TRBD1	NA	TRBV6-5	TRBJ1-2	TGTGCCAGCAGTTGGGACAGGGATGCATACTATGGCTACACCTTC	CASSWDRDAYYGYTF
NA	NA	TRBV6-5	TRBJ2-2	TGTGCCAGCAGCCACTACACCGGGGAGCTGTTTTTT	CASSHYTGELFF
NA	NA	TRBV9	TRBJ2-3	TGTGCCAGCAGCGGGTGGCACACAGATACGCAGTATTTT	CASSGWHTDTQYF
TRBD2	NA	TRBV5-6	TRBJ2-6	TGTGCCAGCAGCGGAACTAGCGGGAGCAAGCCCGGCGGGGCCAACGTCCTGACTTTC	CASSGTSGSKPGGANVLTF
NA	NA	TRBV4-2	TRBJ2-1	TGTGCCAGCAGCCAAGGTCGGACCAGGGGAGAGAATGAGCAGTTCTTC	CASSQGRTRGENEQFF
NA	NA	TRBV7-9	TRBJ2-1	TGTGCCAGCAGCTTTTCCGTGGCCAATGAGCAGTTCTTC	CASSFSVANEQFF
NA	NA	TRBV27	TRBJ1-2	TGTGCCAGCAGTTTACACTTGGGGAGCTATGGCTACACCTTC	CASSLHLGSYGYTF
TRBD1	once	TRBV6-5	TRBJ1-1	TGTGCCAGCAGTTACCAGGGGGCCAACACTGAAGCTTTCTTT	CASSYQGANTEAFF
NA	NA	TRBV5-4	TRBJ1-2	TGTGCCAGCAGCTTGCTAGGGGAACGCGCGCGGGGCTACACCTTC	CASSLLGERARGYTF
TRBD1	NA	TRBV4-3	TRBJ2-2	TGCGCCAGCAGCCAAGCCCCCCCGGGACAGGGTTTTAGCGGGGAGCTGTTTTTT	CASSQAPPGQGFSGELFF
NA	once	TRBV4-1	TRBJ1-1	TGCGCCAGCAGCCATAGAGCGACAGTGGGGAACACTGAAGCTTTCTTT	CASSHRATVGNTEAFF
TRBD2	NA	TRBV4-2	TRBJ2-1	TGTGCCAGCAGCCACGATTTCTTTAGCGGGAGCGGGTTCAATGAGCAGTTCTTC	CASSHDFFSGSGFNEQFF
NA	NA	TRBV30	TRBJ1-4	TGTGCCTGCTCCAGACAACCAAATGAAAAACTGTTTTTT	CACSRQPNEKLFF
NA	NA	TRBV27	TRBJ1-2	TGTGCCAGCAGTTTATCTGTCGCTAACTATGGCTACACCTTC	CASSLSVANYGYTF
NA	once	TRBV2	TRBJ1-5	TGTGCCAGCAGTGAAGATTCACTTCAGCCCCAGCATTTT	CASSEDSLQPQHF
NA	NA	TRBV27	TRBJ2-1	TGTGCCAGCAGTTTTAAGCGGATCAATGAGCAGTTCTTC	CASSFKRINEQFF
TRBD1	once	TRBV9	TRBJ1-1	TGTGCCAGCAGCCCTGCTCCCCCGAACAGGGGGGTCACTGAAGCTTTCTTT	CASSPAPPNRGVTEAFF
TRBD2	NA	TRBV6-6	TRBJ2-3	TGTGCCAGCAGTCCCCGGACTAGTGCCGGGCGGGATACGCAGTATTTT	CASSPRTSAGRDTQYF